The T cell receptor (beta chain) under discussion was sequenced for a study of control samples from healthy donors and cancer patients. CDR1 MNHNY and CDR2 SVGAGI come from the germline V gene (reference sequence). The CDR3 is made up of 16 amino acids. The V and J ends lost 3 bases and 4 bases respectively, with 18 bases between them. Sequencing used immunoSEQ multiplex PCR; TCRdb keeps in-frame clones, though not all of them. The sample lists about 220,000 clones, about 94% occurring once. The clonotype was recovered from a man in his fifties or sixties in good health. The chain uses TRBV6-6 and TRBJ1-2; D possibly corresponds to TRBD1 (5 bases). The specimen sequenced was blood. CDR3 amino acids: CASSYGQAGLGYGYTF. CDR3 DNA sequence: TGTGCCAGCAGTTATGGGCAGGCGGGACTTGGCTATGGCTACACCTTC.